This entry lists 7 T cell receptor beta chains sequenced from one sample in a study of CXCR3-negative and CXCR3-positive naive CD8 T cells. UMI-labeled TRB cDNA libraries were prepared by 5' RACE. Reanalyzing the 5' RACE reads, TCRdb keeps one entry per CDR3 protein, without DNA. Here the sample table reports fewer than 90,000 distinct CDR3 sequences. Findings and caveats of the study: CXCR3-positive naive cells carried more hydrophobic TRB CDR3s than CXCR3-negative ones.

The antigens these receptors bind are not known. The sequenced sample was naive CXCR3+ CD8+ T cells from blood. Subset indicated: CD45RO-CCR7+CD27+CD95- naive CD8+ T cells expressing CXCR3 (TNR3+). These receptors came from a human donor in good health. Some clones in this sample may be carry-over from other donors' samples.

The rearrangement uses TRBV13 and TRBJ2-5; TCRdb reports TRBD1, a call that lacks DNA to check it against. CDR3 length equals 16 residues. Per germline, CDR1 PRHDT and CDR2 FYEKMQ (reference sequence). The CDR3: CASSSFGGRNQETQYF.

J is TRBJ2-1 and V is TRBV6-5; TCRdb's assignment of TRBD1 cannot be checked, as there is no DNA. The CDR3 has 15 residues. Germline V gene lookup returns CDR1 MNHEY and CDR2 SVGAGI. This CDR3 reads CASSHGRDSYNEQFF.

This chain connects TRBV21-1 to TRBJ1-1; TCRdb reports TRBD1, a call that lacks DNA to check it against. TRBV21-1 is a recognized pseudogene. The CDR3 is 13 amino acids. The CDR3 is CASSAGGGAEAFF.

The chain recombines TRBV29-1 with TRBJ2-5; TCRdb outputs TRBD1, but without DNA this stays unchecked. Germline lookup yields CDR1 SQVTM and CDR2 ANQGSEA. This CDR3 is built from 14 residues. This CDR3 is CSVVVAGGAETQYF.

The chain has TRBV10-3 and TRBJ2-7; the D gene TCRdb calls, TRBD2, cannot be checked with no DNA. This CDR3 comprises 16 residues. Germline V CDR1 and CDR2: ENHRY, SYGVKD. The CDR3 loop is CAISESDGPEVYEQYF.

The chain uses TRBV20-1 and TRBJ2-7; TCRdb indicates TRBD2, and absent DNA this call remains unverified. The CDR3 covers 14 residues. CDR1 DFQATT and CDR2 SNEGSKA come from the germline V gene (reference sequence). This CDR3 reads CSATTSGRVWEQYF.

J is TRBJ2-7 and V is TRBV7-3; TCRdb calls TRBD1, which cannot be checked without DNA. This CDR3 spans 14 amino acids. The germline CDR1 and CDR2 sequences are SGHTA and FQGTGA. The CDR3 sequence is CASSYGPGVGEQYF.